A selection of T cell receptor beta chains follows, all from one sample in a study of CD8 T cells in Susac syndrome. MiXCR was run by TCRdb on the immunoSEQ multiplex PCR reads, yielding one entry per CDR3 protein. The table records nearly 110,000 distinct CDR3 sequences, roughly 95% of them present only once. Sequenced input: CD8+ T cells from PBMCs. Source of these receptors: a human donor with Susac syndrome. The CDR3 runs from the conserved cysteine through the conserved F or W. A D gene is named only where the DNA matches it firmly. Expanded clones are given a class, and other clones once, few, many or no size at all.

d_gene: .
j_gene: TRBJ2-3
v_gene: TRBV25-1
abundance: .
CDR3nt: TGTGCCAGCAGTGTACCGGGCACGTTGACAGATACGCAGTATTTT
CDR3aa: CASSVPGTLTDTQYF

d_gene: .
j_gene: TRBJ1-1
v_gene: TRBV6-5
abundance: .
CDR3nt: TGTGCCAGCAGCCCGGACGAAAACACTGAAGCTTTCTTT
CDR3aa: CASSPDENTEAFF

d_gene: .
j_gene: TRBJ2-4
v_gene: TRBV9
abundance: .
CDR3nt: TGTGCCAGCAGCGAGACCGACCGGGGCAAAAACATTCAGTACTTC
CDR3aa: CASSETDRGKNIQYF

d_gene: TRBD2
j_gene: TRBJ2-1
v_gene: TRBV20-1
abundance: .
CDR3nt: TGCAGTGCTAACCGGGGGGGCCCGAATGAGCAGTTCTTC
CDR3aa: CSANRGGPNEQFF

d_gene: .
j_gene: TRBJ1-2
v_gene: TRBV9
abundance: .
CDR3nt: TGTGCCAGCAGCGTAGTGGGGGCTCCCTATGATGGCTACACCTTC
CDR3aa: CASSVVGAPYDGYTF

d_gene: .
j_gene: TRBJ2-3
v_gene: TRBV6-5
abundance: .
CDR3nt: TGTGCCAGCAGTTACTCGAGTTCTAGAGCAGATACGCAGTATTTT
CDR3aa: CASSYSSSRADTQYF

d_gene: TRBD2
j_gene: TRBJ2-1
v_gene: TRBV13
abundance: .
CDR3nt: TGTGCCACCCTGGGGCGGGGGGGCGGTGAGCAGTTCTTC
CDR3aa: CATLGRGGGEQFF

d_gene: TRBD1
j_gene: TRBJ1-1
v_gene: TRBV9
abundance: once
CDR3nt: TGTGCCAGCAGCCCCTCGGGACAGGAAGCTTTCTTT
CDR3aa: CASSPSGQEAFF

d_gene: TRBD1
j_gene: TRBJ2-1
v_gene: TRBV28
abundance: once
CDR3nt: TGTGCCAGCAGTGCCCCCGGGACAGGGGGATCCACAAAGCAGTTCTTC
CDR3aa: CASSAPGTGGSTKQFF

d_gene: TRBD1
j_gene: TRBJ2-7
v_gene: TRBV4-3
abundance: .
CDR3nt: TGCGCCAGCAGCCGGGGGACAGGGAACGAGCAGTACTTC
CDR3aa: CASSRGTGNEQYF

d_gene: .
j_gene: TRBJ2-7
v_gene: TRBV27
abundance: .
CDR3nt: TGTGCCAGCAGCTATCAGGCAGGCTACGAGCAGTACTTC
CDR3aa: CASSYQAGYEQYF

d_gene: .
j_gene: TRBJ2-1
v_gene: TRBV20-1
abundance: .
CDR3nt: TGCAGTGCGTACGGGGGCCACCAGTTCTTC
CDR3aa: CSAYGGHQFF

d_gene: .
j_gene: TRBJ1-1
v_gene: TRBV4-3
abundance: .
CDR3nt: TGCGCCAGCAGTCAGAAACGAGGGGCAGGGGCTGAAGCTTTCTTT
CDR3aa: CASSQKRGAGAEAFF

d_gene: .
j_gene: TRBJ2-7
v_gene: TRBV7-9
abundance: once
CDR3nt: TGTGCCAGCAGCTCCCTAGTTTGGCCCTACGAGCAGTACTTC
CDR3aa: CASSSLVWPYEQYF

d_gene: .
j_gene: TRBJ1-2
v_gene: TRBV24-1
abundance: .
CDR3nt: TGTGCCACCAGTGACCCGGGAGGAAGCTACACCTTC
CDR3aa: CATSDPGGSYTF

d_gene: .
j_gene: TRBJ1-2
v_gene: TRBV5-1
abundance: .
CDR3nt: TGCGCCAGCAGCTTGGCCGCGGGGGATGGCTATGGCTACACCTTC
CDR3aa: CASSLAAGDGYGYTF

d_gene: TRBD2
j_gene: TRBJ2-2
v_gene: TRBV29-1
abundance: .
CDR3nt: TGCAGCGTTGCCGGGGGGGCCGGGGAGCTGTTTTTT
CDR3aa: CSVAGGAGELFF

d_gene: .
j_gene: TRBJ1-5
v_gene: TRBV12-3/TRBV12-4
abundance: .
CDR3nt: TGTGCCAGCAGTGGCCCGGGAACACCGAATCAGCCCCAGCATTTT
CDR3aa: CASSGPGTPNQPQHF

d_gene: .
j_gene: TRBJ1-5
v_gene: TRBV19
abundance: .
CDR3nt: TGTGCCAGTAGTGAGGTGGCCTGGCATTTT
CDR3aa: CASSEVAWHF

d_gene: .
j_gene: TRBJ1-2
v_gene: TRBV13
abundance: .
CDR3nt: TGTGCCATCGAAGGTAACTATGGCTACACCTTC
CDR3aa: CAIEGNYGYTF

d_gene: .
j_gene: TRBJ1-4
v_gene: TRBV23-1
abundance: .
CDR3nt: TGCGCCAGCAGTCAATCTCCGCGGGCAACTAATGAAAAACTGTTTTTT
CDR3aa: CASSQSPRATNEKLFF

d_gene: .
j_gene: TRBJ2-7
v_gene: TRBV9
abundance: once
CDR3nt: TGTGCCAGCAGCGTAGAGGGGGGGGACAGTGAGCAGTACTTC
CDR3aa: CASSVEGGDSEQYF

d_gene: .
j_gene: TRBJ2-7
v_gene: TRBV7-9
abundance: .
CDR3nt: TGTGCCAGCAGCTTAAGTCTAGAGGGAGTGAACGAGCAGTACTTC
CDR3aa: CASSLSLEGVNEQYF

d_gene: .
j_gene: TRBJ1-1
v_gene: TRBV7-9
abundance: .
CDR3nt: TGTGCCAGCAGCTTAGAGGGAGGAACTGAAGCTTTCTTT
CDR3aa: CASSLEGGTEAFF

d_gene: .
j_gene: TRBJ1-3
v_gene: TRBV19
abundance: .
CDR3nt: TGTGCCAGTAGTCCGTCCGGCCTTGGAAACACCATATATTTT
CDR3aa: CASSPSGLGNTIYF

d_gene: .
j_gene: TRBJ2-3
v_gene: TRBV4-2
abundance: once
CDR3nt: TGTGCCAGCAGCCAAGTAAACAGGCCAGGCGTCCCAGATACGCAGTATTTT
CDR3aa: CASSQVNRPGVPDTQYF

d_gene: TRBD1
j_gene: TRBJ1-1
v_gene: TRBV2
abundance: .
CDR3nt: TGTGCCAGCAAAGGGACAGGCGGCACTGAAGCTTTCTTT
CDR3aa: CASKGTGGTEAFF

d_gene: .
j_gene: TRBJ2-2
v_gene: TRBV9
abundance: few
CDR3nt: TGTGCCAGCAGCGTAGGCGGGGACGGGGAGCTGTTTTTT
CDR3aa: CASSVGGDGELFF

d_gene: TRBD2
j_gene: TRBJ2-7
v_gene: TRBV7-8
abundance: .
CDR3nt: TGTGCCAGCAGCCCCAGAACTAGCGATCGCGAGCAGTACTTC
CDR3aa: CASSPRTSDREQYF

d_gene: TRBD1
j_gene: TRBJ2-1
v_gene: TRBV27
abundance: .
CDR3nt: TGTGCCAGCAGTCCGCCAGGGGGTGAGCAGTTCTTC
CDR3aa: CASSPPGGEQFF

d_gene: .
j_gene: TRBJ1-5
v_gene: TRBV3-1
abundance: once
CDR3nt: TGTGCCAGCAGCCAGGGCATCAATCAGCCCCAGCATTTT
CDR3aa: CASSQGINQPQHF

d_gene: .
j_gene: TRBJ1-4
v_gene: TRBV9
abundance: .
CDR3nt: TGTGCCAGCACCGTGGGAGGGTCCCCTGAAAAACTGTTTTTT
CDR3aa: CASTVGGSPEKLFF

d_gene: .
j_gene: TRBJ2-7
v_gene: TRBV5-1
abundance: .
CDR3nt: TGCGCCAGCAGCTCCGCAGGGGCCAATACCTACGAGCAGTACTTC
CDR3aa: CASSSAGANTYEQYF

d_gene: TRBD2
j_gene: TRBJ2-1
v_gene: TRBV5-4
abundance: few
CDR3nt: TGTGCCAGCAGCTTGCGGGGGGGCAATGAGCAGTTCTTC
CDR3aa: CASSLRGGNEQFF

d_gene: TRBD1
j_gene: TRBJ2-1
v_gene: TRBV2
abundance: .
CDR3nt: TGTGCCAGCAGCGACAGGGCGAGCGAGCAGTTCTTC
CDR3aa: CASSDRASEQFF

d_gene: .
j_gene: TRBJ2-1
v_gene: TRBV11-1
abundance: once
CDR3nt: TGTGCCAGCAGCTCCGGACCACCCCATGGGTATGAGCAGTTCTTC
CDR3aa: CASSSGPPHGYEQFF